This TCR beta chain originates from a study of OX40 agonist ivuxolimab in advanced cancers. Study at large: Patients received ivuxolimab, an agonistic anti-OX40 (CD134) antibody.

Using immunoSEQ multiplex PCR, the repertoire was profiled, and TCRdb retains in-frame clones only, with some absent. This table holds over 30,000 clones, 65% to 90% found once. The length of the CDR3 is 11 residues. V lost 2 bases and J 6 bases, leaving 6 bases between the germline ends. CDR1 is DFQATT, CDR2 SNEGSKA, per germline (reference sequence). Any history of autoimmune disease or systemic immunosuppression disqualified patients. This chain connects TRBV20-1 to TRBJ2-3; no clear D gene. The receptor was derived from an adult with an advanced solid tumor such as melanoma, head and neck, liver or kidney cancer. Source: CD4+ or CD8+ T cells sorted from blood, taken in a trial of the OX40 agonist ivuxolimab. The CDR3 loop is CSARPADTQYF. Here the CDR3 DNA reads TGCAGTGCTAGACCAGCGGATACGCAGTATTTT.